Described below is a single T cell receptor beta chain sequence and its context. Its antigen is as yet unknown. One end of the junction fails to match germline, which may point to a read error. The CDR3 has 14 amino acids. Looked up from germline, CDR1 is SGHAT and CDR2 is FQNNGV. This entry comes from a study of OX40 agonist ivuxolimab in advanced cancers. Whole-study context: Patients were dosed intravenously with ivuxolimab at 0.01 to 10 mg/kg every 2 weeks. General observations from the study: By week 6 at 0.1 to 3.0 mg/kg, blood CD4+ and CD8+ T cells had expanded clonally. A proportion of nonresponders additionally exhibited low normalized T-cell clonal expansion. CD8+ T cells averaged more expanded clones than CD4+.

Assay: immunoSEQ multiplex PCR; the TCRdb copy retains only in-frame clones and omits some. The sample holds 70,000 or so clones, around 90% seen once. This sequence originates from an adult with an advanced solid tumor such as melanoma, head and neck, liver or kidney cancer. The V and J genes are TRBV11-2 and TRBJ2-1; TRBD2 agrees at 7 bases. Specimen: CD4+ or CD8+ T cells sorted from blood, collected in a trial of the OX40 agonist ivuxolimab. The CDR3 here is CASSQAGERRGWLF. The CDR3 DNA is TGTGCCAGCAGCCAGGCCGGGGAGCGGCGGGGGTGGCTCTTC.